The 7 T cell receptor beta chains in this list originate from one sample, sequenced in a study of T-cell reconstitution after alpha-beta-depleted transplantation in children. For TCRbeta, the library was prepared with unique molecular identifiers. One entry per CDR3 protein results from TCRdb running MiXCR on the PCR reads. The table records 200,000 to 250,000 distinct CDR3 sequences, roughly 7% of them present only once. The sample consisted of PBMCs, taken before TCRalphabeta/CD19-depleted stem cell transplant. Every receptor here comes from a boy between 2 and 15 years old with acute lymphoblastic leukemia, due to receive a stem cell transplant.

For this clonotype: Possible read error: a much larger clone is one base away. This sequence joins TRBV20-1 and TRBJ1-2, with D tentatively TRBD1 (6 bases). CDR1 and CDR2 from the germline V gene are DFQATT and SNEGSKA (reference sequence). There are 14 residues in the CDR3. CDR3 sequence (DNA): TGCAGTGCTAGGACTTCAGGACAGAACTATGGCTACAGCTTC. The encoded protein is CSARTSGQNYGYSF.

This clonotype was picked up many times. The chain employs TRBV6-1 and TRBJ1-1; TRBD1 matches at 8 bases. V lost 1 base and J lost 5; bases outside the gene matches: 6. CDR3 length: 15 amino acids. Germline-derived CDR1 and CDR2 are MNHNS and SASEGT. In nucleotides, the CDR3 is TGTGCCAGCAGTGAAGACTACAGGGGGGCGACTGAAGCTTTCTTT. It is translated as CASSEDYRGATEAFF.

In this sample, this clonotype turned up a few times. The gene calls are TRBV24-1 and TRBJ1-5; D is unclear. Germline V gene lookup returns CDR1 KGHDR and CDR2 SFDVKD. V was shortened by 2 bases and J by 5 bases, with 12 bases between the two germline ends. The CDR3 is 15 residues long. This chain's CDR3 is CATSDSRAGDQPQHF. Here the CDR3 DNA reads TGTGCCACCAGTGATTCCCGTGCGGGTGATCAGCCCCAGCATTTT.

The chain uses TRBV28 and TRBJ1-1; unclear D gene. The CDR3 has 13 amino acids. Per germline, CDR1 MDHEN and CDR2 SYDVKM. The germline V and J ends were trimmed by 9 bases and 4 bases, with 15 bases remaining between them. CDR3 in amino acids: CARPLKPFTEAFF. In DNA, the CDR3 is TGTGCCAGGCCCTTGAAGCCTTTCACTGAAGCTTTCTTT. The entire variable domain, with the rest obtained from reference TRBV28 and TRBJ1-1, is as follows: DVKVTQSSRYLVKRTGEKVFLECVQDMDHENMFWYRQDPGLGLRLIYFSYDVKMKEKGDIPEGYSVSREKKERFSLILESASTNQTSMYLCARPLKPFTEAFFGQGTRLTVV.

This clonotype was found many times. V gene TRBV9 combines with J gene TRBJ2-1; 11 bases are shared with TRBD1. Germline assignment: CDR1 SGDLS and CDR2 YYNGEE. The CDR3 has 16 amino acids. J was trimmed by 10 bases and V by 4 bases; bases with no gene match: 13. CDR3 bases: TGTGCCAGCAGCCCCACCTTGGGACAGGGGGGAGGCGAGCAGTTCTTC. The encoded protein is CASSPTLGQGGGEQFF.

In this sample, this clonotype turned up a few times. This chain uses TRBV6-1 with TRBJ1-1; tentatively, D is TRBD1 (5 bases). Trimming pared 3 bases from V and 11 bases from J, leaving 19 bases between. CDR1 and CDR2 from the germline V gene are MNHNS and SASEGT. The CDR3 has 14 amino acids. CDR3 region: CASSDFSGGASAFF. The DNA of the CDR3 is TGTGCCAGCAGTGATTTTTCTGGAGGGGCGTCGGCTTTCTTT.

This clonotype was picked up a small number of times. The rearrangement links TRBV4-3 to TRBJ2-7; no clear D gene. Germline V gene sequence: CDR1 LGHNA, CDR2 YSLEER. V dropped 0 bases and J dropped 2 bases, with 5 bases sitting between them. The CDR3 loop spans 13 amino acids. CDR3 residues: CASSQDLPYEQYF. CDR3 sequence (DNA): TGCGCCAGCAGCCAAGATCTACCCTACGAGCAGTACTTC.